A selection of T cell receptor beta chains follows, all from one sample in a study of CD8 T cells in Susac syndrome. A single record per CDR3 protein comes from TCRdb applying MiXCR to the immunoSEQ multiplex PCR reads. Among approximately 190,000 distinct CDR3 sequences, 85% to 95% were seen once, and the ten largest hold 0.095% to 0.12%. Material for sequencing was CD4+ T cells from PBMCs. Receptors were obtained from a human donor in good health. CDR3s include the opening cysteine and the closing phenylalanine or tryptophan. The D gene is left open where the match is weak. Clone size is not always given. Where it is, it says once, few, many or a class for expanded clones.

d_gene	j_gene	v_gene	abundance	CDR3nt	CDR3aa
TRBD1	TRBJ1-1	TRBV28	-	TGTGCCAGCAGTTTAATTGACAGGGGCCCGAACACTGAAGCTTTCTTT	CASSLIDRGPNTEAFF
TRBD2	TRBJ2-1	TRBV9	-	TGTGCCAGCAGCGTAGTTAGCGGGGGGTTCCTGGATGAGCAGTTCTTC	CASSVVSGGFLDEQFF
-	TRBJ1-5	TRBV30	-	TGTGCCTGGGGGACCCAAGACAATCAGCCCCAGCATTTT	CAWGTQDNQPQHF
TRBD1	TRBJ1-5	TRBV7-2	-	TGTGCCAGCAGCTTAGGACAGGGGGGTCGGAATCCCAAGCATTTT	CASSLGQGGRNPKHF
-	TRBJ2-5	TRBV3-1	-	TGTGCCAGCAGTAAGGGGCGGCAAGAGACCCAGTACTTC	CASSKGRQETQYF
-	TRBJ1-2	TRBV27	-	TGTGCCAGCAGTTCGGGGACGGTCCCCCTATGGGGCTACACCTTC	CASSSGTVPLWGYTF
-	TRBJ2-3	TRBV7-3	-	TGTGCCAGCAGCTTTTCGGACATGGCAGATACGCAGTATTTT	CASSFSDMADTQYF
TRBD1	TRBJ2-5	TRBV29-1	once	TGCAGCGTTGAACAGGGGGCGGGGACCCAGTACTTC	CSVEQGAGTQYF
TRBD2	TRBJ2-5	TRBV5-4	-	TGTGCCAGCAAAGATCAGGAGCGGGGTGCACAAGAGACCCAGTACTTC	CASKDQERGAQETQYF
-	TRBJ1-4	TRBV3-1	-	TGTGCCAGCAGTCGCGGCTTAGGGGTTTTGGTTGAAAAACTGTTTTTT	CASSRGLGVLVEKLFF
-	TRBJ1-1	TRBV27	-	TGTGCCAGCAGTTTGTCGAGACGGGCGAACACTGAAGCTTTCTTT	CASSLSRRANTEAFF
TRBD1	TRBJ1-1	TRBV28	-	TGTGCCAGCAGTTTAGGGACAGGGGGCTATCGGACTGAAGCTTTCTTT	CASSLGTGGYRTEAFF
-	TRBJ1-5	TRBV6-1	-	TGTGCCAGCAAGTGGGATAGCAATCAGCCCCAGCATTTT	CASKWDSNQPQHF
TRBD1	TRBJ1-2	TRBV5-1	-	TGCGCCAGCAGAGATCGGACAGGGGGTCTCTATGGCTACACCTTC	CASRDRTGGLYGYTF
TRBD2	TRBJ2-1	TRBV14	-	TGTGCCAGCAGCCAAGTTTCCGGACTAGCGGGGGGGCGGTACAATGAGCAGTTCTTC	CASSQVSGLAGGRYNEQFF
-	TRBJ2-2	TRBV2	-	TGTGCCAGCAGTGAAGTAGTTGGGGGAACCGGGGAGCTGTTTTTT	CASSEVVGGTGELFF
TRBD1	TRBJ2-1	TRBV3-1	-	TGTGCCAGCAGCCCCCGGGACAGGGAAGGTGAGCAGTTCTTC	CASSPRDREGEQFF